Below, 5 T cell receptor beta chains from the same sample are listed, as sequenced in a study of blood T cell repertoires in COVID-19. Some clones are missing from TCRdb's copy, which holds only in-frame ones; the method was immunoSEQ multiplex PCR. The profile shows roughly 310,000 clones, over 85% of them singletons. What was sequenced was PBMCs or T cells enriched from blood (not recorded which). The receptors here all came from a man between 60 and 75 years old who had recovered from COVID-19.

The V and J genes are TRBV18 and TRBJ2-7, with TRBD2 matching 15 bases. The CDR3 is made up of 17 amino acids. V dropped 2 bases and J dropped 2; count of bases not matched to a gene: 4. Germline assignment: CDR1 KGHSH and CDR2 LQKENI. The CDR3 DNA sequence: TGTGCCAGCTCACCATCCGGGACTAGCGGGGGGACCTACGAGCAGTACTTC. Its translation: CASSPSGTSGGTYEQYF.

The V call is TRBV11-2, the J call TRBJ2-1; 10 positions match TRBD2. The length of the CDR3 is 15 residues. Germline V gene lookup returns CDR1 SGHAT and CDR2 FQNNGV. J gave up 8 bases and V 8 bases, and 12 bases lay outside the gene matches. In DNA, the CDR3 is TGTGCCAGCGCCGATTATCGACTAGCGGGTCATGAGCAGTTCTTC. Its protein is CASADYRLAGHEQFF.

This sequence joins TRBV6-5 and TRBJ2-5, with D uncertain. Trimming shortened V by 4 bases and J by 5 bases, and 8 bases separated the two germline ends. The CDR3 has 12 amino acids. Germline-derived CDR1 and CDR2 are MNHEY and SVGAGI. The CDR3: CASSSVRETQYF. In DNA form, the CDR3 reads TGTGCCAGCAGTTCAGTGAGGGAGACCCAGTACTTC.

This chain uses TRBV9 with TRBJ2-5; weak D call: TRBD2 (6 bases). CDR3 length: 15 residues. V was pared by 0 bases and J by 1 base, with 10 bases between. The germline V gene has CDR1 SGDLS and CDR2 YYNGEE. The CDR3, as DNA: TGTGCCAGCAGCGTAGCCCTTAGCGGCCAAGAGACCCAGTACTTC. It codes for CASSVALSGQETQYF.

For the CDR3, the DNA is TGTGCCAGCAGCTTGGGGACAGGGATTTTTGAAAAACTGTTTTTT. Translating it yields CASSLGTGIFEKLFF. V gene TRBV7-6 combines with J gene TRBJ1-4, with TRBD1 matching over 9 bases. V lost 3 bases to trimming and J lost 7 bases; unmatched junction nucleotides: 6. Germline V lookup: CDR1 SGHVS, CDR2 FNYEAQ. The CDR3 has 15 amino acids.